Listed here is a single T cell receptor beta chain. Its antigen is as yet unknown. The record originates from a study of shared clonotypes between healthy human individuals. Whole-study context: The study drew on two women and a few men aged 18 to 49 as donors. Used for every donor were three CD4 naive, three CD4 memory, two CD8 naive and one CD8 memory plate.

TCRdb keeps only in-frame clones here, not all; method: immunoSEQ multiplex PCR. The sample has around 1.1 million clones, about 84% seen once. Germline CDR1 and CDR2: MNHEY and SVGAGI. The CDR3 runs to 15 residues. Trimming took 0 bases from V and 0 from J, leaving 8 bases between them. Overall study results and limits: Of the naive CD4 clonotypes, approximately 5% were shared across a handful of donors.

Caucasian adults residing in Nashville, Tennessee made up all the donors. The TCR comes from a man aged 18 to 30 in good health. Some clones in this sample may be carry-over from other donors' samples. The chain combines TRBV6-5 with TRBJ1-1, with D unclear. Sample: memory CD4+ T cells from PBMCs. The subset denotes: CD45RA-negative fraction. The CDR3 reads CASSYSWQLNTEAFF. As DNA, the CDR3 is TGTGCCAGCAGTTACTCGTGGCAGTTGAACACTGAAGCTTTCTTT.